The clone carrying this TCR beta chain was seen once. In TCRdb, the 5' RACE reads were re-called with MiXCR into one record per CDR3 protein. The sample lists about 520,000 distinct CDR3 sequences, 20% to 25% occurring once. The CDR3 is 15 amino acids. V lost 4 bases, J lost 5 bases, and 9 bases stayed unmatched. This record belongs to a study of identical twins. Another study also made use of these data, one on T cells expressing NK-cell markers. Per that study: The CD3+CD56-NKG2C+ fraction of a few donors was also led by these clonotypes.

The V gene is TRBV12-3 or TRBV12-4, the J gene TRBJ2-7, with 9 bases that match TRBD1. The sequence was obtained from a woman aged 18-29 years in good health. Sequenced material: CD4+ T cells sorted from blood. CDR3 protein: CASSSTGGASDEQYF. The CDR3 coding sequence is TGTGCCAGCAGTTCCACAGGGGGCGCATCTGACGAGCAGTACTTC.